This T cell receptor beta chain was captured in a study of blood T cell repertoires in COVID-19. Study details: There were acute and convalescent COVID-19 samples, and they came from the United States, Italy and Spain. The analysed material was cDNA or gDNA that came from T cells, B-cell-depleted T cells, or PBMCs.

In the study's own analysis: Amplification from reference gene primers served as the basis for estimated nucleated cell counts. Produced via immunoSEQ multiplex PCR; TCRdb's table is partial and in-frame only. V and J calls and clone size are copied from that table; D and trimming were computed from the DNA. The sample lists over 30,000 clones; about 92% were seen once. V was cut by 4 bases and J by 2 bases, with 11 bases left in between. This CDR3 is 13 amino acids long. The germline V gene encodes CDR1 GTSNPN and CDR2 SVGIG (reference sequence). This TCR was sampled from a man older than 75 with acute or convalescent COVID-19. The chain combines TRBV30 with TRBJ2-5; unclear D gene. The material sequenced was peripheral blood. The CDR3 reads CAWTRLRQETQYF. CDR3 nucleotide sequence: TGTGCCTGGACCCGCCTTAGACAAGAGACCCAGTACTTC. The complete variable domain, with remaining parts taken from reference TRBV30 and TRBJ2-5, reads SQTIHQWPATLVQPVGSPLSLECTVEGTSNPNLYWYRQAAGRGLQLLFYSVGIGQISSEVPQNLSASRPQDRQFILSSKKLLLSDSGFYLCAWTRLRQETQYFGPGTRLLVL.